This T cell receptor (beta chain) was obtained from a study of control samples from healthy donors and cancer patients. Clones were sequenced by immunoSEQ multiplex PCR, and TCRdb holds only the in-frame ones, with some missing. The repertoire has about 250,000 clones, about four fifths of them found once; the top ten carry about 14%. CDR1 and CDR2 from the germline V gene are MNHNS and SASEGT. The length of the CDR3 is 13 residues. V was clipped by 2 bases and J by 10 bases, with 12 bases between them. This clonotype was obtained from a woman in her sixties with lung cancer. V gene TRBV6-1 combines with J gene TRBJ2-4, with no clear D. The source material was PBMCs. The CDR3 loop reads CASSEQVDRIQYF. CDR3 DNA: TGTGCCAGCAGTGAACAAGTCGACCGAATTCAGTACTTC.